This T cell receptor beta chain was retrieved from a study of cytomegalovirus exposure and HLA in healthy donors. Study-level background: The platform used for the approximately 130 validation repertoires matched that of the approximately 670 first-cohort repertoires, a later analysis reported.

Clones were sequenced by immunoSEQ multiplex PCR, and TCRdb holds only the in-frame ones, with some missing. The sample lists approximately 150,000 clones; around 87% were seen once. This clone was seen once. The antigen is unknown. This CDR3 contains 16 residues. Trimming took 5 bases from V and 4 from J; bases not matched to a gene: 9. Germline loops: CDR1 LNHDA, CDR2 SQIVND (reference sequence). Study findings and constraints: Investigators reported approximately 150 TCR beta chains as tied to cytomegalovirus.

The sequence came from a man in his late teens or twenties in good health and CMV-seropositive. The J gene is TRBJ2-1, the V gene TRBV19; 9 bases line up with TRBD2. Sequencing was done on a sample of PBMCs. For the CDR3, the DNA is TGTGCCAGTAGTGCAAAACTAGCGGGCGGTTACAATGAGCAGTTCTTC. Residues: CASSAKLAGGYNEQFF.